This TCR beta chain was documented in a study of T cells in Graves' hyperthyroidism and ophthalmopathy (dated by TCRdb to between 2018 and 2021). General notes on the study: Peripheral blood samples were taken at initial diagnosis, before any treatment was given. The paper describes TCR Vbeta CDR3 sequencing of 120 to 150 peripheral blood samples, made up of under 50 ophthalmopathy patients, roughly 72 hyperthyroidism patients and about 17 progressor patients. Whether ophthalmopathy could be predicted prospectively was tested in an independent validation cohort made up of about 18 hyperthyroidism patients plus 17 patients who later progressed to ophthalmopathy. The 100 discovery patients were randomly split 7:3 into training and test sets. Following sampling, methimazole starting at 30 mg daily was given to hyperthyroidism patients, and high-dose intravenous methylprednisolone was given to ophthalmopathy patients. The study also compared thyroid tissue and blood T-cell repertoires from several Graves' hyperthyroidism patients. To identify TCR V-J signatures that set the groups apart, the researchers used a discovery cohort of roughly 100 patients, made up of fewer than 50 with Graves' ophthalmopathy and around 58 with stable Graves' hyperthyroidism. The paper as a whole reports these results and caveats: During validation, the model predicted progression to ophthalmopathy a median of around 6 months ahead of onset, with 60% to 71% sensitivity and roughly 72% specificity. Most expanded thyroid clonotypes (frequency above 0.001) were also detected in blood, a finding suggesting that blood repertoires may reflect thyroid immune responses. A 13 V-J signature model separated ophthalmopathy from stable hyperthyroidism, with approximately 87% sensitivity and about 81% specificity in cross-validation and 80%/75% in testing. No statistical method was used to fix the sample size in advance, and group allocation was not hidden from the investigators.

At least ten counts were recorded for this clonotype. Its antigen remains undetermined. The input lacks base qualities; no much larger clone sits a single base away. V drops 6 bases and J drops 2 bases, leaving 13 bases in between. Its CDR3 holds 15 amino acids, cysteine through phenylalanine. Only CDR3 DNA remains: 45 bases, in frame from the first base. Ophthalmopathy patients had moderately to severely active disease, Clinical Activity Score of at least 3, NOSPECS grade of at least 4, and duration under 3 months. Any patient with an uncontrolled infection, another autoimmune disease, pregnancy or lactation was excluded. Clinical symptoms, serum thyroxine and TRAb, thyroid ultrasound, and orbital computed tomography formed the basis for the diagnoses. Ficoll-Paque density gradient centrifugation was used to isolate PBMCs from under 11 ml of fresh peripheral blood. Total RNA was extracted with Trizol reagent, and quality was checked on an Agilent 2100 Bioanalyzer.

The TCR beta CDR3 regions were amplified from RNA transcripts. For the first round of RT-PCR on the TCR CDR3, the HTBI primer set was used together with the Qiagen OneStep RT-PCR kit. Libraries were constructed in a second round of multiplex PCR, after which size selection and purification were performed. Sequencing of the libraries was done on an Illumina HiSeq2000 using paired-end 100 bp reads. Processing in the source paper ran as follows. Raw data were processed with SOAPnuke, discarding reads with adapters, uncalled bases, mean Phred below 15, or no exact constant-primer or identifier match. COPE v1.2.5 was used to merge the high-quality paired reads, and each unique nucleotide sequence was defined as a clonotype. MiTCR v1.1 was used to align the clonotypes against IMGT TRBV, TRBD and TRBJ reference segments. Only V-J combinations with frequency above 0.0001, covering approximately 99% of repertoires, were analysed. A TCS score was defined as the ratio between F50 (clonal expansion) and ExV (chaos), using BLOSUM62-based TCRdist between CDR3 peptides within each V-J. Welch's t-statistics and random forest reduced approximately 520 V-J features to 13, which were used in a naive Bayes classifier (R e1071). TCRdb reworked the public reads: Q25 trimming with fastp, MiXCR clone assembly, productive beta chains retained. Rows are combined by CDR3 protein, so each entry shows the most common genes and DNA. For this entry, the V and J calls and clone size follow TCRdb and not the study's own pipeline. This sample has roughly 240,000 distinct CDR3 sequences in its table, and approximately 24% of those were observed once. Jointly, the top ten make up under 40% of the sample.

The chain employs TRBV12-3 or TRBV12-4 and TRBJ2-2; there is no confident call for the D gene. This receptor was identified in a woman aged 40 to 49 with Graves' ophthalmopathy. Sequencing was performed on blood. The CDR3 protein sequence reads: CASSPPTYNTGELFF. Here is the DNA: TGTGCCAGCAGCCCACCGACTTATAACACCGGGGAGCTGTTTTTT.